The rows below give T cell receptor beta chains drawn from one sample of a study of shared clonotypes between healthy human individuals. Clones were read by immunoSEQ multiplex PCR, and TCRdb kept only the in-frame ones, dropping some. The sample yields about 750,000 clones, more than 85% seen once. Sequencing was done on a sample of naive CD8+ T cells sorted from blood. These receptors were taken from a man aged 25 to 40 in good health. Both conserved end residues are part of each CDR3. Fields, in order: D gene, V gene, J gene, clone size, CDR3 protein, CDR3 DNA. The D gene is left open where the match is weak. Size is omitted from some rows. Given values are once, few, many or a class for expanded clones.

D gene: NA; V gene: TRBV4-3; J gene: TRBJ2-1; clone size: NA; CDR3 protein: CASSQESRYEQFF; CDR3 DNA: TGCGCCAGCAGCCAAGAAAGCAGGTATGAGCAGTTCTTC
D gene: NA; V gene: TRBV11-3; J gene: TRBJ2-5; clone size: once; CDR3 protein: CASSLGQEETQYF; CDR3 DNA: TGTGCCAGCAGCTTAGGGCAGGAAGAGACCCAGTACTTC
D gene: TRBD2; V gene: TRBV6-5; J gene: TRBJ2-1; clone size: NA; CDR3 protein: CASSPLLAGDLQFF; CDR3 DNA: TGTGCCAGCAGCCCCTTACTAGCGGGAGATTTGCAGTTCTTC
D gene: NA; V gene: TRBV21-1; J gene: TRBJ2-1; clone size: NA; CDR3 protein: CASSKEGIAGCPDNLPRYNEQFF; CDR3 DNA: TGTGCCAGCAGCAAAGAGGGGATAGCGGGATGTCCTGATAACTTACCCCGTTACAATGAGCAGTTCTTC
D gene: NA; V gene: TRBV27; J gene: TRBJ2-1; clone size: NA; CDR3 protein: CASSLDFSYNEQFF; CDR3 DNA: TGTGCCAGCAGTTTAGACTTCTCCTACAATGAGCAGTTCTTC
D gene: TRBD2; V gene: TRBV19; J gene: TRBJ2-3; clone size: NA; CDR3 protein: CASSITSVSTDTQYF; CDR3 DNA: TGTGCCAGTAGTATAACTAGCGTATCCACAGATACGCAGTATTTT
D gene: TRBD2; V gene: TRBV4-1; J gene: TRBJ2-7; clone size: NA; CDR3 protein: CASSQDRGSGIAYEQYF; CDR3 DNA: TGCGCCAGCAGCCAAGATAGAGGTAGCGGGATCGCCTACGAGCAGTACTTC
D gene: TRBD1; V gene: TRBV7-8; J gene: TRBJ2-7; clone size: NA; CDR3 protein: CASSLDDRGSYEQYF; CDR3 DNA: TGTGCCAGCAGCTTAGATGACAGGGGCTCCTACGAGCAGTACTTC
D gene: TRBD1; V gene: TRBV10-2; J gene: TRBJ2-5; clone size: NA; CDR3 protein: CASHGGQGSWETQYF; CDR3 DNA: TGCGCCAGCCATGGAGGACAGGGGAGTTGGGAGACCCAGTACTTC
D gene: TRBD2; V gene: TRBV28; J gene: TRBJ2-1; clone size: NA; CDR3 protein: CASTPFVASGSNEQFF; CDR3 DNA: TGTGCCAGCACCCCCTTTGTCGCTAGCGGGAGCAATGAGCAGTTCTTC
D gene: TRBD1; V gene: TRBV6-5; J gene: TRBJ2-7; clone size: NA; CDR3 protein: CASSRDRTYEQYF; CDR3 DNA: TGTGCCAGCTCACGGGACAGAACCTACGAGCAGTACTTC
D gene: NA; V gene: TRBV10-1; J gene: TRBJ2-5; clone size: NA; CDR3 protein: CASSESPREPRETQYF; CDR3 DNA: TGCGCCAGCAGTGAGAGCCCACGCGAACCACGGGAGACCCAGTACTTC
D gene: TRBD1; V gene: TRBV2; J gene: TRBJ1-4; clone size: NA; CDR3 protein: CASSGLGTVNEKLFF; CDR3 DNA: TGCGCCAGCAGTGGACTAGGGACAGTAAATGAAAAACTGTTTTTT
D gene: NA; V gene: TRBV4-1; J gene: TRBJ2-7; clone size: NA; CDR3 protein: CASSPPDSPYEQYF; CDR3 DNA: TGCGCCAGCAGCCCCCCGGACAGCCCCTACGAGCAGTACTTC
D gene: NA; V gene: TRBV28; J gene: TRBJ2-2; clone size: once; CDR3 protein: CASSSPGELFF; CDR3 DNA: TGTGCCAGTAGTAGTCCCGGGGAGCTGTTTTTT
D gene: TRBD1; V gene: TRBV5-5; J gene: TRBJ1-1; clone size: NA; CDR3 protein: CASSAYRGQVEAFF; CDR3 DNA: TGTGCCAGCAGCGCGTACAGGGGGCAGGTTGAAGCTTTCTTT
D gene: NA; V gene: TRBV5-1; J gene: TRBJ2-6; clone size: few; CDR3 protein: CASSDLDAGANVLTF; CDR3 DNA: TGCGCCAGCAGTGACTTGGACGCTGGGGCCAACGTCCTGACTTTC
D gene: NA; V gene: TRBV5-1; J gene: TRBJ2-7; clone size: NA; CDR3 protein: CASSLNTVATYEQYF; CDR3 DNA: TGCGCCAGCAGCTTAAACACCGTCGCAACCTACGAGCAGTACTTC
D gene: NA; V gene: TRBV7-6; J gene: TRBJ2-7; clone size: NA; CDR3 protein: CASSYEPSYEQYF; CDR3 DNA: TGTGCCAGCAGCTACGAACCCTCCTACGAGCAGTACTTC
D gene: TRBD2; V gene: TRBV11-2; J gene: TRBJ2-3; clone size: NA; CDR3 protein: CASSLSRIAGNTDTQYF; CDR3 DNA: TGTGCCAGCAGCTTAAGTAGAATAGCGGGAAACACAGATACGCAGTATTTT
D gene: TRBD1; V gene: TRBV30; J gene: TRBJ2-7; clone size: NA; CDR3 protein: CAWAIIQGASEQYF; CDR3 DNA: TGTGCCTGGGCGATTATACAGGGGGCCTCCGAGCAGTACTTC
D gene: NA; V gene: TRBV4-1; J gene: TRBJ2-7; clone size: NA; CDR3 protein: CASSQDGHEQYF; CDR3 DNA: TGCGCCAGCAGCCAAGATGGACACGAGCAGTACTTC
D gene: TRBD2; V gene: TRBV27; J gene: TRBJ2-1; clone size: NA; CDR3 protein: CASSLILAGGNEQFF; CDR3 DNA: TGTGCCAGCAGTCTCATCCTAGCGGGAGGCAATGAGCAGTTCTTC
D gene: NA; V gene: TRBV30; J gene: TRBJ1-4; clone size: once; CDR3 protein: CAWRLQEKLFF; CDR3 DNA: TGTGCCTGGAGGTTACAGGAAAAACTGTTTTTT
D gene: TRBD1; V gene: TRBV6-6; J gene: TRBJ2-7; clone size: NA; CDR3 protein: CASSARLGQGYEQYF; CDR3 DNA: TGTGCCAGCAGTGCCCGTCTGGGACAGGGCTACGAGCAGTACTTC
D gene: TRBD2; V gene: TRBV4-1; J gene: TRBJ2-2; clone size: once; CDR3 protein: CASSQPTIAGGFNGELFF; CDR3 DNA: TGCGCCAGCAGCCAACCCACCATTGCGGGAGGGTTTAACGGGGAGCTGTTTTTT
D gene: TRBD2; V gene: TRBV7-3; J gene: TRBJ2-5; clone size: NA; CDR3 protein: CASSAGVAGVRETQYF; CDR3 DNA: TGTGCCAGCAGCGCCGGGGTAGCGGGAGTTCGTGAGACCCAGTACTTC
D gene: TRBD2; V gene: TRBV27; J gene: TRBJ2-1; clone size: NA; CDR3 protein: CASTGLATYNEQFF; CDR3 DNA: TGTGCCAGCACGGGACTAGCGACCTACAATGAGCAGTTCTTC
D gene: NA; V gene: TRBV15; J gene: TRBJ2-3; clone size: once; CDR3 protein: CATSPTPGAPEDTQYF; CDR3 DNA: TGTGCCACCAGCCCCACCCCAGGGGCGCCGGAAGATACGCAGTATTTT
D gene: NA; V gene: TRBV29-1; J gene: TRBJ2-1; clone size: NA; CDR3 protein: CSVEGDSPYNEQFF; CDR3 DNA: TGCAGCGTTGAAGGAGACAGCCCCTACAATGAGCAGTTCTTC
D gene: TRBD1; V gene: TRBV7-9; J gene: TRBJ1-1; clone size: NA; CDR3 protein: CASRNPGQGDTEAFF; CDR3 DNA: TGTGCCAGCAGAAACCCGGGACAGGGGGACACTGAAGCTTTCTTT
D gene: TRBD2; V gene: TRBV9; J gene: TRBJ2-1; clone size: NA; CDR3 protein: CASSVASGGYNEQFF; CDR3 DNA: TGTGCCAGCAGCGTAGCGAGCGGGGGCTACAATGAGCAGTTCTTC
D gene: NA; V gene: TRBV9; J gene: TRBJ2-2; clone size: NA; CDR3 protein: CASSVVAGTGNTGELFF; CDR3 DNA: TGTGCCAGCAGCGTAGTTGCGGGAACAGGAAACACCGGGGAGCTGTTTTTT
D gene: NA; V gene: TRBV13; J gene: TRBJ1-2; clone size: once; CDR3 protein: CASSLGGGNYGYTF; CDR3 DNA: TGTGCCAGCAGCTTAGGCGGCGGGAACTATGGCTACACCTTC
D gene: TRBD1; V gene: TRBV15; J gene: TRBJ2-5; clone size: NA; CDR3 protein: CATSPPGTGVIQETQYF; CDR3 DNA: TGTGCCACCAGTCCCCCCGGGACAGGGGTGATCCAAGAGACCCAGTACTTC
D gene: NA; V gene: TRBV2; J gene: TRBJ1-2; clone size: NA; CDR3 protein: CASSTPTPGDGYTF; CDR3 DNA: TGTGCCAGCAGTACTCCGACACCTGGGGATGGCTACACCTTC
D gene: NA; V gene: TRBV7-6; J gene: TRBJ1-1; clone size: NA; CDR3 protein: CASSLVASGGTEAFF; CDR3 DNA: TGTGCCAGCAGCTTAGTGGCCAGTGGTGGTACTGAAGCTTTCTTT
D gene: TRBD1; V gene: TRBV13; J gene: TRBJ2-5; clone size: NA; CDR3 protein: CASSSTDRGETQYF; CDR3 DNA: TGTGCCAGCAGCTCCACAGACAGGGGCGAGACCCAGTACTTC
D gene: TRBD2; V gene: TRBV9; J gene: TRBJ2-5; clone size: NA; CDR3 protein: CASSEGRAPETQYF; CDR3 DNA: TGTGCCAGCAGCGAAGGGAGGGCCCCTGAGACCCAGTACTTC
D gene: NA; V gene: TRBV27; J gene: TRBJ2-7; clone size: NA; CDR3 protein: CASSLSGVPYEQYF; CDR3 DNA: TGTGCCAGCAGTTTGTCGGGGGTGCCCTACGAGCAGTACTTC
D gene: NA; V gene: TRBV7-8; J gene: TRBJ1-4; clone size: once; CDR3 protein: CASSPPWTNEKLFF; CDR3 DNA: TGTGCCAGCAGCCCTCCGTGGACTAATGAAAAACTGTTTTTT
D gene: NA; V gene: TRBV6-5; J gene: TRBJ2-1; clone size: NA; CDR3 protein: CASSYGTQLDNEQFF; CDR3 DNA: TGTGCCAGCAGTTACGGGACCCAACTGGACAATGAGCAGTTCTTC
D gene: NA; V gene: TRBV11-2; J gene: TRBJ2-3; clone size: NA; CDR3 protein: CASSLGGSGLRTDTQYF; CDR3 DNA: TGTGCCAGCAGCCTAGGAGGTTCGGGCTTAAGAACAGATACGCAGTATTTT
D gene: NA; V gene: TRBV4-1; J gene: TRBJ1-1; clone size: NA; CDR3 protein: CASSQVGSGEPGTFF; CDR3 DNA: TGCGCCAGCAGCCAAGTGGGCTCAGGGGAACCCGGGACTTTCTTT
D gene: TRBD1; V gene: TRBV5-4; J gene: TRBJ2-7; clone size: NA; CDR3 protein: CASSGTGIREQYF; CDR3 DNA: TGTGCCAGCAGCGGGACAGGGATACGGGAGCAGTACTTC
D gene: NA; V gene: TRBV27; J gene: TRBJ1-5; clone size: NA; CDR3 protein: CASSFLGSNQPQHF; CDR3 DNA: TGTGCCAGCAGTTTTTTAGGGTCCAATCAGCCCCAGCATTTT
D gene: NA; V gene: TRBV27; J gene: TRBJ1-3; clone size: NA; CDR3 protein: CASGSSGNTIYF; CDR3 DNA: TGTGCCAGCGGTTCTTCTGGAAACACCATATATTTT
D gene: NA; V gene: TRBV5-4; J gene: TRBJ2-7; clone size: NA; CDR3 protein: CASSDAGAHEQYF; CDR3 DNA: TGTGCCAGCAGCGACGCAGGCGCCCACGAGCAGTACTTC
D gene: NA; V gene: TRBV29-1; J gene: TRBJ1-2; clone size: NA; CDR3 protein: CSVDQIMGTGGDYGYTF; CDR3 DNA: TGCAGCGTTGATCAAATTATGGGGACGGGGGGCGACTATGGCTACACCTTC
D gene: NA; V gene: TRBV7-9; J gene: TRBJ1-4; clone size: NA; CDR3 protein: CASSHRSSEKLFF; CDR3 DNA: TGTGCCAGCAGCCACCGGTCCAGTGAAAAACTGTTTTTT
D gene: NA; V gene: TRBV5-4; J gene: TRBJ2-7; clone size: NA; CDR3 protein: CASSVFEALEQYF; CDR3 DNA: TGTGCCAGCAGCGTATTCGAGGCTTTAGAGCAGTACTTC
D gene: TRBD1; V gene: TRBV5-1; J gene: TRBJ1-2; clone size: NA; CDR3 protein: CASSLNQGADYGYTF; CDR3 DNA: TGCGCCAGCAGCTTGAATCAGGGGGCGGACTATGGCTACACCTTC
D gene: NA; V gene: TRBV27; J gene: TRBJ2-1; clone size: NA; CDR3 protein: CASSVSIGYNEQFF; CDR3 DNA: TGTGCCAGCAGTGTCAGCATCGGGTACAATGAGCAGTTCTTC
D gene: NA; V gene: TRBV7-9; J gene: TRBJ2-7; clone size: NA; CDR3 protein: CASSLVFPPYEQYF; CDR3 DNA: TGTGCCAGCAGCTTAGTATTCCCGCCGTACGAGCAGTACTTC
D gene: NA; V gene: TRBV10-3; J gene: TRBJ2-7; clone size: NA; CDR3 protein: CAISESSSRNEQYF; CDR3 DNA: TGTGCCATCAGTGAGTCGAGTTCCAGGAACGAGCAGTACTTC